The entry below describes one T cell receptor beta chain. Its specificity is unknown. The study made its TCR cDNA through 5'RACE template switching. That step introduced a universal primer site along with UMIs. TCRdb passed the 5' RACE reads through MiXCR, listing each CDR3 protein once. Here the sample spans about 160,000 distinct CDR3 sequences, around 7.3% being singletons. The sample is drawn from a study of T cells after yellow fever vaccination. Overall study findings and caveats: The CD4 and CD8 compartments had a small share of their clonotypes in common. FACS-sorted repertoires could harbor abundant contaminating bulk-population clonotypes.

Germline V gene data show CDR1 as MGHRA and CDR2 as YSYEKL. Trimming shortened V by 1 base and J by 5 bases, and 6 bases separated the two germline ends. There are 13 residues in the CDR3. V gene TRBV4-1 combines with J gene TRBJ1-5, with D hard to call. The source of this sequence is a man between 18 and 35 years old who received the YFV17D yellow fever vaccine. The sample in question was CD4+ T cells sorted from PBMCs, obtained 4 to 6 days after the first yellow fever vaccination. For the CDR3, the DNA is TGCGCCAGCAGCCAAGCCTTAGATCAGCCCCAGCATTTT. Translation: CASSQALDQPQHF.